These T cell receptor beta chains were read from a single sample in a study of T cells in Graves' hyperthyroidism and ophthalmopathy. TCRdb passed the multiplex PCR reads through MiXCR, listing each CDR3 protein once. This sample has 700,000 or so distinct CDR3 sequences, with roughly 15% found just once. Source material: blood. These TCRs come from a man aged 18 to 35 with Graves' hyperthyroidism. Each CDR3 is given with its conserved first and last residue. D genes are given only for firm matches. Rows may omit the clone size; those that give it use once, few, many or a size class.

>.|TRBV7-9|TRBJ1-4|.
CASSLEAHREKLFF
TGTGCCAGCAGCTTAGAAGCGCACAGGGAAAAACTGTTTTTT
>.|TRBV27|TRBJ1-3|many
CASSLSGGEKAGNTIYF
TGTGCCAGCAGTTTATCGGGGGGGGAGAAAGCTGGAAACACCATATATTTT
>.|TRBV29-1|TRBJ2-2|.
CSVLFNTGELFF
TGCAGCGTTCTTTTTAACACCGGGGAGCTGTTTTTT
>TRBD2|TRBV20-1|TRBJ2-3|many
CSARASGYTDTQYF
TGCAGTGCTAGAGCTAGCGGCTACACAGATACGCAGTATTTT
>.|TRBV6-2/TRBV6-3|TRBJ1-5|few
CASSYNPSQYGNQPQHF
TGTGCCAGCAGTTACAATCCCTCGCAATACGGCAATCAGCCCCAGCATTTT
>TRBD1|TRBV5-6|TRBJ2-5|.
CASSADRGRWETQYF
TGTGCCAGCAGCGCGGACAGGGGGCGCTGGGAGACCCAGTACTTC
>TRBD2|TRBV19|TRBJ2-1|few
CASSIARTRGNEQFF
TGTGCCAGTAGTATAGCCCGGACTAGGGGCAATGAGCAGTTCTTC
>.|TRBV27|TRBJ1-6|.
CASRPTGNYNSPLHF
TGTGCCAGCAGGCCTACCGGGAACTATAATTCACCCCTCCACTTT
>.|TRBV20-1|TRBJ2-4|.
CSARATGSLAKNIQYF
TGCAGTGCTAGAGCGACGGGAAGTCTAGCCAAAAACATTCAGTACTTC
>.|TRBV20-1|TRBJ2-1|.
CSARGKERDNEQFF
TGCAGTGCCCGGGGCAAGGAAAGGGACAATGAGCAGTTCTTC
>TRBD1|TRBV18|TRBJ1-1|many
CASSLTGSAEAFF
TGTGCCAGCTCACTGACAGGGTCCGCTGAAGCTTTCTTT
>.|TRBV6-2/TRBV6-3|TRBJ2-2|many
CASLDGRNTGELFF
TGTGCCAGCCTCGACGGGCGTAACACCGGGGAGCTGTTTTTT
>.|TRBV20-1|TRBJ2-2|few
CSANSPGGGNTGELFF
TGCAGTGCTAACTCTCCTGGGGGCGGGAACACCGGGGAGCTGTTTTTT
>.|TRBV5-1|TRBJ2-7|.
CASRAGIQGDYEQYF
TGCGCCAGCAGGGCTGGAATTCAGGGCGACTACGAGCAGTACTTC
>.|TRBV9|TRBJ1-4|.
CASSAAPQGWEKLFF
TGTGCCAGCAGCGCCGCGCCCCAGGGTTGGGAAAAACTGTTTTTT
>TRBD2|TRBV5-5|TRBJ2-1|few
CASSLTGTSGRNEQFF
TGTGCCAGCAGCCTAACCGGGACTAGCGGAAGGAATGAGCAGTTCTTC
>.|TRBV2|TRBJ1-3|many
CASRQGLTGNTIYF
TGTGCCAGCAGGCAGGGTCTTACTGGAAACACCATATATTTT
>.|TRBV7-9|TRBJ2-6|few
CASSLGQSSGANVLTF
TGTGCCAGCAGCCTAGGCCAGAGCTCTGGGGCCAACGTCCTGACTTTC
>TRBD2|TRBV7-9|TRBJ2-3|.
CASSFRPSGKADTQYF
TGTGCCAGCAGCTTCCGTCCTAGCGGGAAGGCAGATACGCAGTATTTT
>.|TRBV12-3/TRBV12-4|TRBJ2-7|many
CASTWGIDAYEQYF
TGTGCCAGCACCTGGGGTATAGACGCCTACGAGCAGTACTTC
>.|TRBV6-1|TRBJ1-1|many
CASRPVLGILGTEAFF
TGTGCCAGCAGACCCGTACTAGGTATATTGGGCACTGAAGCTTTCTTT
>TRBD2|TRBV6-1|TRBJ2-7|many
CATRLAGQVREQYF
TGTGCCACCCGACTAGCGGGACAGGTGAGGGAGCAGTACTTC
>.|TRBV7-8|TRBJ2-7|many
CASTPDYEQYF
TGTGCCAGCACGCCGGACTACGAGCAGTACTTC
>TRBD1|TRBV3-1|TRBJ2-2|many
CASSQWDSNTGELFF
TGTGCCAGCAGCCAATGGGACAGTAACACCGGGGAGCTGTTTTTT
>TRBD2|TRBV27|TRBJ2-7|few
CASSFSSASGRTGEQYF
TGTGCCAGCAGTTTTTCATCTGCTAGCGGGAGAACGGGTGAGCAGTACTTC
>TRBD1|TRBV7-9|TRBJ2-1|few
CASSFGTGSLIEQFF
TGTGCCAGCAGCTTTGGGACAGGGTCATTAATTGAGCAGTTCTTC
>.|TRBV5-1|TRBJ2-7|many
CASSLLPGGAYEQYF
TGCGCCAGCAGCTTGTTACCAGGGGGGGCCTACGAGCAGTACTTC
>TRBD1|TRBV4-1|TRBJ2-7|few
CASSKGDSDHEQYF
TGCGCCAGCAGCAAGGGGGACAGCGACCACGAGCAGTACTTC
>.|TRBV28|TRBJ1-6|few
CASSLFSSLGNSPLHF
TGTGCCAGCAGTTTATTTTCCAGCCTGGGGAATTCACCCCTCCACTTT
>.|TRBV12-5|TRBJ2-3|.
CASGLSGLTDTQYF
TGTGCTAGTGGTTTGAGCGGACTCACAGATACGCAGTATTTT
>.|TRBV28|TRBJ2-7|few
CASSLMSGSSYEQYF
TGTGCCAGCAGTTTAATGTCGGGAAGCTCCTACGAGCAGTACTTC
>.|TRBV7-9|TRBJ2-1|few
CASSSRGHSYNEQFF
TGTGCCAGCAGCTCCCGGGGCCACTCCTACAATGAGCAGTTCTTC
>.|TRBV7-9|TRBJ2-7|many
CASSLAGRYYEQYF
TGTGCCAGCAGCTTAGCGGGCCGATACTACGAGCAGTACTTC
>.|TRBV20-1|TRBJ1-5|few
CSARDSFNQPQHF
TGCAGTGCTAGAGACAGTTTCAATCAGCCCCAGCATTTT
>TRBD1|TRBV28|TRBJ2-7|many
CASSLAGTGYEQYF
TGTGCCAGCAGTCTAGCCGGGACAGGCTACGAGCAGTACTTC
>TRBD1|TRBV15|TRBJ2-7|few
CATSRGTMGQGYEQYF
TGTGCCACCAGCAGAGGGACGATGGGACAGGGCTACGAGCAGTACTTC
>TRBD1|TRBV2|TRBJ1-5|many
CASRVGQGNQPQHF
TGTGCCAGCAGGGTTGGACAGGGGAATCAGCCCCAGCATTTT
>TRBD2|TRBV6-2/TRBV6-3|TRBJ2-1|.
CASNQFPPGTSGSNEQFF
TGTGCCAGCAACCAATTCCCCCCAGGGACTAGCGGTTCAAATGAGCAGTTCTTC